The clone carrying this T cell receptor beta chain was picked up a small number of times. In the original processing: From reference gene primer amplification, estimates of nucleated cell counts were derived. Using immunoSEQ multiplex PCR, the repertoire was profiled, and TCRdb retains in-frame clones only, with some absent. That table is the source of V, J and clone size, and D and trimming were worked out from the DNA. Of over 110,000 clones in the sample, roughly 80% were seen once. This specimen comes from a study of blood T cell repertoires in COVID-19. Study details: PBMCs, B-cell-depleted T cells, or T cells provided the cDNA or gDNA that made up the material.

Germline V gene lookup returns CDR1 SGHRS and CDR2 YFSETQ. Trimming left V 3 bases short and J 4 bases short, with 10 bases between. This CDR3 spans 13 amino acids. This sequence joins TRBV5-1 and TRBJ2-5, with D possibly TRBD2 on 6 matching bases. The sequence derives from a man between 70 and 80 years old who had recovered from COVID-19. Material for sequencing was peripheral blood. In DNA form, the CDR3 reads TGCGCCAGCAGCTATGAGGGAGGAGAGACCCAGTACTTC. Its translation: CASSYEGGETQYF.